This T cell receptor (beta chain) was sequenced for a study of blood T cell repertoires in COVID-19. Background on the study: The cDNA or gDNA used as material had been derived from T cells, B-cell-depleted T cells, or PBMCs.

In the authors' workflow: Estimation of nucleated cell counts was performed using reference gene primer amplification. Sequenced by immunoSEQ multiplex PCR; TCRdb stores in-frame clones only, minus some. V, J and clone size reflect that table, while D and trimming were determined from the DNA. The top ten hold about 6% of the sample, which has about 140,000 clones, roughly 80% seen once. This CDR3 is 16 amino acids long. This clone was picked up one time. Participants came from 24 US areas, aged about 18 to 89 years. Cohorts were assigned according to the clinical history that participants reported. This chain links TRBV21-1 with TRBJ1-4; the table's D gene call, TRBD1, was not cross checked with the DNA. TRBV21-1 is noted as a pseudogene. Sequenced: PBMCs or T cells enriched from blood (not recorded which). The receptor was derived from a woman aged 45-60 years who had recovered from COVID-19. CDR3 in amino acids: CASSNSLAGNNEKLFF. In nucleotides, the CDR3 is TGTGCCAGCAGCAATAGTTTGGCAGGGAATAATGAAAAACTGTTTTTT.